A selection of T cell receptor beta chains follows, all from one sample in a study of blood T cell repertoires in COVID-19. The protocol was immunoSEQ multiplex PCR, while the TCRdb copy is restricted to in-frame clones and leaves out a portion. The data contain a few hundred thousand clones, approximately 89% of them singletons. The sequenced sample consisted of PBMCs or T cells enriched from blood (not recorded which). The receptors derive from a woman in her 30s who had recovered from COVID-19. Both conserved end residues are part of each CDR3. Fields, in order: CDR3 DNA, CDR3 protein, J gene, D gene, V gene, clone size. The D gene is left open where the match is weak. Size values are once, few and many counts, or a class for expanded clones, and some rows have none.

CDR3 DNA: TGCGCCAGCAGCTTCGATAGAATGGGACAGGAGGCGAGGGGGCAGTACTTC
CDR3 protein: CASSFDRMGQEARGQYF
J gene: TRBJ2-7
D gene: TRBD1
V gene: TRBV5-1
clone size: .

CDR3 DNA: TGCGCCAGCAGTGGCGGAGAAATGAACACTGAAGCTTTCTTT
CDR3 protein: CASSGGEMNTEAFF
J gene: TRBJ1-1
D gene: .
V gene: TRBV10-1
clone size: .

CDR3 DNA: TGCGCCAGCAGCCAGGCTCCGGGACTTACAAACACCATATATTTT
CDR3 protein: CASSQAPGLTNTIYF
J gene: TRBJ1-3
D gene: .
V gene: TRBV4-3
clone size: .

CDR3 DNA: TGTGCCAGCAGTGAACGAGCAGGGCACCCACCCCATGGCTACACCTTC
CDR3 protein: CASSERAGHPPHGYTF
J gene: TRBJ1-2
D gene: .
V gene: TRBV2
clone size: .

CDR3 DNA: TGTGCCAGCAGCCAAGATCTGGCGGTCTATGGCTACACCTTC
CDR3 protein: CASSQDLAVYGYTF
J gene: TRBJ1-2
D gene: .
V gene: TRBV4-2
clone size: .

CDR3 DNA: TGTGCCAGCAGTGCCCTACAGGGAAACACCATATATTTT
CDR3 protein: CASSALQGNTIYF
J gene: TRBJ1-3
D gene: .
V gene: TRBV2
clone size: .

CDR3 DNA: TGTGCCAGCAGGCACCAAGGAGATGGCTACACCTTC
CDR3 protein: CASRHQGDGYTF
J gene: TRBJ1-2
D gene: .
V gene: TRBV12-3/TRBV12-4
clone size: once

CDR3 DNA: TGTGCCAGCAGTTTCGGGGGGCGATTAGGAGAGACCCAGTACTTC
CDR3 protein: CASSFGGRLGETQYF
J gene: TRBJ2-5
D gene: .
V gene: TRBV27
clone size: .

CDR3 DNA: TGTGCCAGCAACCCTAGGGAGGGCACCGGGGAGCTGTTTTTT
CDR3 protein: CASNPREGTGELFF
J gene: TRBJ2-2
D gene: TRBD2
V gene: TRBV3-1/TRBV3-2
clone size: .

CDR3 DNA: TGTGCTAGTGGTTTGGTAATCGGTTCCTCCTACGAGCAGTACTTC
CDR3 protein: CASGLVIGSSYEQYF
J gene: TRBJ2-7
D gene: .
V gene: TRBV12-5
clone size: once

CDR3 DNA: TGTGCCAGCAGCCGACAGGGGGCCGCTAGCACAGATACGCAGTATTTT
CDR3 protein: CASSRQGAASTDTQYF
J gene: TRBJ2-3
D gene: TRBD1
V gene: TRBV2
clone size: .

CDR3 DNA: TGTGTAACAGGGGTCTCCTCCTATGGCTACACCTTC
CDR3 protein: CVTGVSSYGYTF
J gene: TRBJ1-2
D gene: TRBD1
V gene: TRBV28
clone size: few

CDR3 DNA: TGTGCCAGCTCAGACGGGACACCTTACAATGAGCAGTTCTTC
CDR3 protein: CASSDGTPYNEQFF
J gene: TRBJ2-1
D gene: .
V gene: TRBV18
clone size: .

CDR3 DNA: TGTGCCAGCAGACCAATACTTTTACCTGGGACAGGGATGAACACTGAAGCTTTCTTT
CDR3 protein: CASRPILLPGTGMNTEAFF
J gene: TRBJ1-1
D gene: TRBD1
V gene: TRBV11-2
clone size: .

CDR3 DNA: TGTGCCAGCAGGCGACAGGGGCGAGGGAACACTGAAGCTTTCTTT
CDR3 protein: CASRRQGRGNTEAFF
J gene: TRBJ1-1
D gene: TRBD1
V gene: TRBV6-5
clone size: .

CDR3 DNA: TGTGCCATCAGTGAGTCGAAACAGGGGGCCGTAGTACAGCCCCAGCATTTT
CDR3 protein: CAISESKQGAVVQPQHF
J gene: TRBJ1-5
D gene: TRBD1
V gene: TRBV10-3
clone size: .

CDR3 DNA: TGTGCCAGCAGTTTTAGTCTCGCGGGAACGCCGTCCAGATCCTACGAGCAGTACTTC
CDR3 protein: CASSFSLAGTPSRSYEQYF
J gene: TRBJ2-7
D gene: .
V gene: TRBV28
clone size: .

CDR3 DNA: TGTGCCAGCAGTTCTCCCCCCGGGGGTTTGGGCAATTCACCCCTCCACTTT
CDR3 protein: CASSSPPGGLGNSPLHF
J gene: TRBJ1-6
D gene: .
V gene: TRBV28
clone size: .